Listed here is a single TCR beta chain. Its antigen is not known. CDR1 and CDR2 (germline): SGHNT, YENEEA. V was clipped by 5 bases and J by 0 bases; unmatched bases: 12. The CDR3 runs 17 residues. The record originates from a study of T cell responses to AZD1222 COVID-19 vaccine. Looking at the study overall: Both about-4-week and about-12-week second-dose recipients were combined. Regarding the study as a whole: Clonal diversity may have been underestimated in mostly white British donors.

Profiling relied on immunoSEQ multiplex PCR, and the TCRdb table lists in-frame clones only, not all of them. The sample lists some 140,000 clones; over 90% were seen once. The chain uses TRBV11-3 and TRBJ1-2; 7 bases match TRBD1. Sequences were derived from peripheral blood, sampled on day 0 of AZD1222 vaccination. The sequence was obtained from an adult in good health. The CDR3 spells CASSPGQERGANYGYTF. DNA for the CDR3: TGTGCCAGCAGCCCAGGACAGGAAAGAGGAGCTAACTATGGCTACACCTTC.